This T cell receptor beta chain was documented in a study of spatial heterogeneity in lung cancer. Study in general: Strongly correlated with TCR transcript counts in tumor regions was a T cell module score, which was a transcriptional module score calculated from matched bulk RNA-seq. There were, on average, more than ten raw-read appearances for each unique TCR and UMI combination.

Study-wide points: Intratumoral expanded alpha and beta TCR counts were found to track tumor mutation counts.

The CDR3 runs 16 residues. Germline V lookup: CDR1 SGHNT, CDR2 YYREEE (reference sequence). V gave up 4 bases and J gave up 1 base; unmatched junction bases: 6. Note on this clonotype: What it recognizes is unknown.

Time point denoted: sample taken at primary tumor resection. The donors were 65 to 85 patients with non-small cell lung cancer that was early-stage and untreated. The study sequenced unsorted whole RNA from tumor, nontumor lung or frozen PBMC. TCRdb recomputed calls from the 5' RACE reads with MiXCR, one row per CDR3 protein. The table records about 7,400 distinct CDR3 sequences, over 5.5% of them present only once. The input for sequencing was lung tumor tissue, taken at surgery. This clonotype was obtained from a male donor with early-stage non-small cell lung cancer. This chain joins TRBV5-4 and TRBJ1-4; 8 bases are shared with TRBD1. The CDR3 protein is CASSLQGAGTNEKLFF. DNA of the CDR3: TGTGCCAGCAGCCTTCAGGGGGCCGGAACTAATGAAAAACTGTTTTTT.